The clone carrying this TCR beta chain was observed a handful of times. Its antigen is unidentified. The germline V gene has CDR1 MNHNY and CDR2 SVGAGI (reference sequence). CDR3 length: 14 residues. Deletions cut 2 bases from V and 5 bases from J, with 13 bases between. This specimen belongs to a study of T cell repertoires in cytomegalovirus infection. Study-wide context: In public TCR beta signatures, there were indications of both CMV infection and matching HLA type.

TCRdb used MiXCR to reprocess the reads, holding one entry per CDR3 protein. This table holds approximately 300,000 distinct CDR3 sequences, almost 30% found once. Points from the study as a whole: HLA-C-restricted CMV clonotypes gave the most frequent clonotype in two of eight donors.

The V and J genes are TRBV6-6 and TRBJ2-7, with D perhaps TRBD2 (5 bases). The starting material was cultured PBMCs, obtained from culture after CMV antigen stimulation. The clonotype originates from a human donor in good health (CMV status not recorded). Some clones in this sample may be carry-over from other donors' samples. This chain's CDR3 is CASSYPTGSDEQYF. In DNA, the CDR3 is TGTGCCAGCAGTTACCCCACGGGGTCCGACGAGCAGTACTTC.